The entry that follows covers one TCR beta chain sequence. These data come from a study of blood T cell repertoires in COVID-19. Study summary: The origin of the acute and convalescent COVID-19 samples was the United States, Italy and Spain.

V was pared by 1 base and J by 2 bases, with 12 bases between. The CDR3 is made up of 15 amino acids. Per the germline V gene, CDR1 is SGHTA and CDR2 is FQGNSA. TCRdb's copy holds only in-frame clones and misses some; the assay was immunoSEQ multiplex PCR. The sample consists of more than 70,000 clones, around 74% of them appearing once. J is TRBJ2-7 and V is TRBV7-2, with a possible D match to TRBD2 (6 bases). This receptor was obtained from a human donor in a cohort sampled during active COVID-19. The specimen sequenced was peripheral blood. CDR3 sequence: CASSLGSGLPYEQYF. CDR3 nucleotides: TGTGCCAGCAGCTTAGGTTCGGGACTTCCCTACGAGCAGTACTTC.